This passage covers 16 T cell receptor beta chains from one sample sequenced in a study of blood T cell repertoires in COVID-19. The repertoire was sequenced with immunoSEQ multiplex PCR; TCRdb's copy has only in-frame clones and lacks some. The table records some 160,000 clones, 86% of them present only once. Sequencing was done on a sample of peripheral blood. Receptors were obtained from a woman in her 70s with acute or convalescent COVID-19.

This clone has a handful of counts. Written as DNA, the CDR3 is TGTGCCAGCAGCCCCGCTATATCAGGAGAGCAGTACTTC. This sequence encodes CASSPAISGEQYF. V usage is TRBV7-2 and J usage is TRBJ2-7, with no clear D. Looked up from germline, CDR1 is SGHTA and CDR2 is FQGNSA. Deletions cut 5 bases from V and 7 bases from J, with 15 bases between. This CDR3 has 13 residues.

This sequence joins TRBV6-2 or TRBV6-3 and TRBJ2-1; 10 bases are a match to TRBD2. Germline V gives CDR1 MNHEY, CDR2 SVGEGT. The CDR3 totals 14 residues. J was trimmed by 4 bases and V by 6 bases; bases with no gene match: 3. DNA of the CDR3: TGTGCCAGCAGCGGGACTAGCGAGTACAATGAGCAGTTCTTC. The encoded protein is CASSGTSEYNEQFF.

The CDR3 spells CASSQEMTGTGYEQYF. As DNA, the CDR3 is TGTGCCAGCAGCCAAGAGATGACAGGGACGGGCTACGAGCAGTACTTC. J is TRBJ2-7 and V is TRBV3-1 (or the pseudogene TRBV3-2), with 7 bases identical to TRBD1. Germline values: CDR1 LGHDT, CDR2 YNNKEL (reference sequence). Losses at the gene ends were 0 bases for V and 3 bases for J; bases not matched to a gene: 8. The CDR3 totals 16 residues.

This sequence joins TRBV3-1 (or the pseudogene TRBV3-2) and TRBJ1-2; 9 nucleotides align to TRBD1. This CDR3 has 16 residues. Germline CDR1 LGHDT, CDR2 YNNKEL (reference sequence). With V trimmed by 0 bases and J by 4 bases, 6 bases remained unmatched. The CDR3 region is CASSQDLTGGSYGYTF. CDR3 coding DNA: TGTGCCAGCAGCCAAGATCTTACAGGGGGCTCCTATGGCTACACCTTC.

This clone was counted only a few times. V is TRBV24-1 and J is TRBJ2-1, with 7 bases matching TRBD1. CDR1 and CDR2 from the germline V gene are KGHDR and SFDVKD. The CDR3 sequence is 15 residues long. The V and J ends lost 4 bases and 5 bases, in that order; junction bases with no gene match: 7. CDR3 DNA sequence: TGTGCCACCAGTGACCGGGACAGACTTAACAATGAGCAGTTCTTC. Translating it yields CATSDRDRLNNEQFF.

This clone was observed a handful of times. V is TRBV12-3 or TRBV12-4 and J is TRBJ1-5; perhaps TRBD1 as D (5 bases). The length of the CDR3 is 13 residues. V lost 6 bases to trimming and J lost 7 bases, with 13 bases between them. CDR3 nucleotides: TGTGCCAGCAGGGGCCTAGGGGTCCAGCCCCAGCATTTT. Translation: CASRGLGVQPQHF.

The genes are TRBV2 and TRBJ1-2, with D possibly TRBD1 on 6 matching bases. Germline V gene lookup returns CDR1 SNHLY and CDR2 FYNNEI. CDR3 length equals 14 residues. V lost 6 bases and J lost 8, with 19 bases in between. The CDR3 bases are TGTGCCAGCAGGGACAACAGGGATTTATGGGGCTACACCTTC. The encoded protein is CASRDNRDLWGYTF. Full variable domain (missing parts from reference TRBV2 and TRBJ1-2): EPEVTQTPSHQVTQMGQEVILRCVPISNHLYFYWYRQILGQKVEFLVSFYNNEISEKSEIFDDQFSVERPDGSNFTLKIRSTKLEDSAMYFCASRDNRDLWGYTFGSGTRLTVV.

V is TRBV19 and J is TRBJ1-5; possibly TRBD1 for D (6 bases). Trimming pared 6 bases from V and 5 bases from J, leaving 14 bases between. The CDR3 totals 14 residues. Germline loops: CDR1 LNHDA, CDR2 SQIVND (reference sequence). CDR3 region: CASRPPGVDQPQHF. CDR3 coding DNA: TGTGCCAGTAGGCCGCCAGGGGTGGATCAGCCCCAGCATTTT.

The chain recombines TRBV7-9 with TRBJ2-5; tentative D call: TRBD2 (7 bases). V was trimmed by 4 bases and J by 2 bases, leaving 20 bases between them. CDR3 size: 17 residues. Germline loops: CDR1 SEHNR, CDR2 FQNEAQ (reference sequence). The DNA for the CDR3 is TGTGCCAGCAGCTACCTACGGGCGGGGGCGAAACAAGAGACCCAGTACTTC. Translating gives CASSYLRAGAKQETQYF. Full variable domain (remainder filled in from reference TRBV7-9 and TRBJ2-5): DTGVSQNPRHKITKRGQNVTFRCDPISEHNRLYWYRQTLGQGPEFLTYFQNEAQLEKSRLLSDRFSAERPKGSFSTLEIQRTEQGDSAMYLCASSYLRAGAKQETQYFGPGTRLLVL.

The chain is built from TRBV28 and TRBJ2-7, with TRBD1 matching 10 bases. Germline CDR1 reads MDHEN; CDR2 reads SYDVKM. Losses at the gene ends were 2 bases for V and 6 bases for J; bases not matched to a gene: 1. The CDR3 covers 13 residues. CDR3 sequence (DNA): TGTGCCAGCAGTTTACGGACAGGGGGCGAGCAGTACTTC. It encodes CASSLRTGGEQYF.

The chain recombines TRBV2 with TRBJ2-3, with D maybe TRBD2 (7 bases). Trimming left V 6 bases short and J 2 bases short, with 12 bases between. This CDR3 is 14 amino acids long. Germline CDR1 is SNHLY and CDR2 is FYNNEI. CDR3 sequence: CASRGGLATDTQYF. The CDR3 region has the DNA TGTGCCAGCAGGGGGGGGCTAGCCACAGATACGCAGTATTTT. Complete variable domain (other parts from reference TRBV2 and TRBJ2-3): EPEVTQTPSHQVTQMGQEVILRCVPISNHLYFYWYRQILGQKVEFLVSFYNNEISEKSEIFDDQFSVERPDGSNFTLKIRSTKLEDSAMYFCASRGGLATDTQYFGPGTRLTVL.

This sequence joins TRBV19 and TRBJ2-3, with TRBD2 matching 7 bases. Germline CDR1 reads LNHDA; CDR2 reads SQIVND (reference sequence). With V trimmed by 6 bases and J by 3 bases, 6 bases remained unmatched. The CDR3 length is 14 residues. The CDR3 loop is CASSPMGGTDTQYF. CDR3 sequence (DNA): TGTGCCAGTAGCCCGATGGGGGGGACAGATACGCAGTATTTT. Full variable domain (outside the CDR3, taken from reference TRBV19 and TRBJ2-3): DGGITQSPKYLFRKEGQNVTLSCEQNLNHDAMYWYRQDPGQGLRLIYYSQIVNDFQKGDIAEGYSVSREKKESFPLTVTSAQKNPTAFYLCASSPMGGTDTQYFGPGTRLTVL.

The chain combines TRBV11-2 with TRBJ1-2; the D gene is possibly TRBD1 (6 bases). Germline CDR1 SGHAT, CDR2 FQNNGV. This CDR3 region has 15 residues. V was pared by 4 bases and J by 0 bases, with 12 bases between. CDR3 nucleotide sequence: TGTGCCAGCAGCTACAGGGCGTTAGCTAACTATGGCTACACCTTC. Its protein product is CASSYRALANYGYTF.

This clone was seen a single time. The rearrangement uses TRBV7-2 and TRBJ1-6; D is undetermined. This CDR3 spans 15 amino acids. Germline V gene lookup returns CDR1 SGHTA and CDR2 FQGNSA. Trimming removed 7 bases from V and 0 bases from J, with 10 bases in between. This chain's CDR3 is CASTFQDSYNSPLHF. The CDR3 DNA reads TGTGCCAGCACCTTCCAGGACTCCTATAATTCACCCCTCCACTTT.

This clone was recorded once. This chain links TRBV6-2 or TRBV6-3 with TRBJ1-5; 7 bases are shared with TRBD1. The CDR3 runs to 15 residues. The junction had 7 bases not matched to a gene; V was cut back by 1 base and J by 7 bases. Looked up from germline, CDR1 is MNHEY and CDR2 is SVGEGT. CDR3 DNA: TGTGCCAGCAGTTACTTGGACAGGAGCTACCAGCCCCAGCATTTT. Protein sequence: CASSYLDRSYQPQHF.

This clone occurred once. The chain joins TRBV10-2 to TRBJ2-1; 10 nucleotides match TRBD1. The CDR3 sequence is 15 residues long. CDR1 WSHSY and CDR2 SAAADI come from the germline V gene. J gave up 4 bases and V 11 bases, and 11 bases lay outside the gene matches. The DNA for the CDR3 is TGCGCCGGCACTTCCGGGACAGGGGATTACAATGAGCAGTTCTTC. Protein: CAGTSGTGDYNEQFF.